Following are 5 T cell receptor beta chains from one sample sequenced in a study of identical twins. MiXCR, run by TCRdb on the 5' RACE reads, gives a single entry per CDR3 protein. The table records 240,000 or so distinct CDR3 sequences, approximately 7% of them present only once. This sample also belongs to another study, concerning yellow fever vaccine responses in identical twins.

The sequenced sample consisted of memory (CD45RO+) T cells sorted from blood. The source of these receptors is a woman aged 18-29 years in good health.

J is TRBJ2-7 and V is TRBV7-2; 12 bases match TRBD2. The CDR3 runs to 17 residues. With V trimmed by 5 bases and J by 3 bases, 11 bases remained unmatched. Looked up from germline, CDR1 is SGHTA and CDR2 is FQGNSA. The CDR3 spells CASSPYGPLAGGYEQYF. DNA of the CDR3: TGTGCCAGCAGCCCGTACGGCCCACTAGCGGGAGGCTACGAGCAGTACTTC.

This clonotype showed up many times. The chain is built from TRBV27 and TRBJ2-3; D gene uncertain. The CDR3 is made up of 14 amino acids. Trimming removed 5 bases from V and 2 bases from J, with 11 bases in between. CDR1 is MNHEY and CDR2 is SMNVEV in the germline V gene (reference sequence). The CDR3 DNA follows: TGTGCCAGCAGTCTAAAGTGGCCCACAGATACGCAGTATTTT. Its protein product is CASSLKWPTDTQYF.

This clonotype was detected only a few times. The V call is TRBV29-1, the J call TRBJ1-1; no definite D call. This CDR3 has 12 amino acids. Trimming stripped 4 bases from V and 3 bases from J, with 9 bases between. The germline CDR1 and CDR2 sequences are SQVTM and ANQGSEA. CDR3 DNA: TGCAGCGTTGTTGGAATTTACACTGAAGCTTTCTTT. Its translation: CSVVGIYTEAFF.

With regard to this clonotype: Germline is not matched at one junction end, which may reflect a read error. The chain employs TRBV20-1 and TRBJ1-5, with D maybe TRBD1 (6 bases). Germline V gives CDR1 DFQATT, CDR2 SNEGSKA (reference sequence). This CDR3 has 12 residues. The CDR3 reads CSAGQSNQPQLF. In DNA form, the CDR3 reads TGCAGTGCAGGACAGTCGAATCAGCCCCAGCTTTTT.

The chain employs TRBV24-1 and TRBJ1-2, with 11 bases identical to TRBD1. The CDR3 is 14 residues long. The ends lost 9 bases at V and 2 bases at J; junction bases unmatched: 4. The V gene's germline CDR1 is KGHDR and CDR2 SFDVKD. The DNA for the CDR3 is TGTGCCACCCGGGGACAGGGGGACAACTATGGCTACACCTTC. Translation gives CATRGQGDNYGYTF.